A single sample gave rise to the 20 T cell receptor beta chains below, sequenced in a study of cytomegalovirus exposure and HLA in healthy donors. 60 Vbeta and 13 Jbeta primers were used in PCR. Sequencing used immunoSEQ multiplex PCR; TCRdb keeps in-frame clones, though not all of them. Altogether 180,000 or so clones are present, about 80% being singletons, with the ten largest covering about 1.6%. The specimen sequenced was PBMCs. These TCRs come from a man aged 35 to 55 in good health and CMV-seronegative.

V is TRBV7-2 and J is TRBJ2-3; 8 nucleotides align to TRBD2. Germline V gene sequence: CDR1 SGHTA, CDR2 FQGNSA. The ends lost 5 bases at V and 4 bases at J; junction bases unmatched: 11. The CDR3 runs to 16 residues. The CDR3 here is CASSNGGGLESDTQYF. The CDR3 DNA is TGTGCCAGCAGCAACGGGGGGGGCCTTGAATCAGATACGCAGTATTTT.

Points on this clone: The sample has other DNA sequences that encode this CDR3 too. The chain has TRBV7-2 and TRBJ1-5; TRBD1 aligns across 8 bases. Germline values: CDR1 SGHTA, CDR2 FQGNSA. V gave up 4 bases and J gave up 3 bases; unmatched junction bases: 5. The CDR3 loop spans 15 amino acids. The CDR3 region is CASSSGQGHNQPQHF. The CDR3, as DNA: TGTGCCAGCAGCTCCGGACAGGGCCACAATCAGCCCCAGCATTTT. Full variable domain (outside the CDR3, taken from reference TRBV7-2 and TRBJ1-5): GAGVSQSPSNKVTEKGKDVELRCDPISGHTALYWYRQSLGQGLEFLIYFQGNSAPDKSGLPSDRFSAERTGGSVSTLTIQRTQQEDSAVYLCASSSGQGHNQPQHFGDGTRLSIL.

The chain is built from TRBV6-4 and TRBJ1-1; D remains ambiguous. The germline CDR1 and CDR2 sequences are MRHNA and SNTAGT. The CDR3 loop spans 13 amino acids. V was trimmed by 9 bases and J by 2 bases, leaving 13 bases between them. The CDR3 is CASSQLVNTEAFF. DNA for the CDR3: TGTGCCAGTAGTCAGCTAGTCAACACTGAAGCTTTCTTT.

V and J are TRBV29-1 and TRBJ2-1, with D unclear. V shed 4 bases and J shed 6 bases, with 13 bases lying between them. The CDR3 spans 13 residues. The germline gives CDR1 SQVTM, CDR2 ANQGSEA. The CDR3 spells CSVAQRLANEQFF. In DNA, the CDR3 is TGCAGCGTTGCGCAGAGGCTCGCCAATGAGCAGTTCTTC.

V gene TRBV28 combines with J gene TRBJ1-1, with D possibly matching TRBD1 (5 bases). The germline gives CDR1 MDHEN, CDR2 SYDVKM. The CDR3 has 14 amino acids. The V end lost 0 bases, the J end lost 7 bases, and 12 bases lay between the germline ends. The CDR3: CASSLWSGGNEAFF. CDR3 nucleotides: TGTGCCAGCAGTTTATGGTCTGGGGGGAATGAAGCTTTCTTT.

J is TRBJ1-1 and V is TRBV7-8, with 7 nucleotides matching TRBD1. Germline V lookup: CDR1 SGHVS, CDR2 FQNEAQ. The CDR3 extends over 15 amino acids. V trimming: 0 bases; J trimming: 4 bases; junction bases outside the gene matches: 5. CDR3 DNA sequence: TGTGCCAGCAGCTTAGCGGGTCCAGGGGGCACTGAAGCTTTCTTT. Translation gives CASSLAGPGGTEAFF.

The rearrangement uses TRBV5-6 and TRBJ2-1; the match to TRBD2 covers 11 bases. The CDR3 runs to 16 residues. The germline V gene has CDR1 SGHDT and CDR2 YYEEEE. Trimming at V came to 4 bases and at J to 1 base, leaving 4 bases not matched to a gene. CDR3 sequence: CASSGGTSGSYNEQFF. The DNA of the CDR3 is TGTGCCAGCAGCGGGGGGACTAGCGGATCCTACAATGAGCAGTTCTTC.

This clone was found once. The chain combines TRBV9 with TRBJ1-1, with unresolved D. Germline CDR1 reads SGDLS; CDR2 reads YYNGEE. There are 14 residues in the CDR3. V was trimmed by 3 bases and J by 3 bases, leaving 12 bases between them. CDR3 sequence reads: CASSALGEDTEAFF. CDR3 DNA: TGTGCCAGCAGCGCTCTCGGGGAGGACACTGAAGCTTTCTTT. Full variable domain (outside the CDR3, taken from reference TRBV9 and TRBJ1-1): DSGVTQTPKHLITATGQRVTLRCSPRSGDLSVYWYQQSLDQGLQFLIQYYNGEERAKGNILERFSAQQFPDLHSELNLSSLELGDSALYFCASSALGEDTEAFFGQGTRLTVV.

The chain has TRBV27 and TRBJ2-7; D perhaps matches TRBD2 (6 bases). The germline V and J ends were trimmed by 0 bases and 0 bases, with 9 bases remaining between them. Germline V gene sequence: CDR1 MNHEY, CDR2 SMNVEV (reference sequence). The CDR3 spans 15 residues. CDR3 in amino acids: CASSLSGGTSYEQYF. CDR3 nucleotide sequence: TGTGCCAGCAGTTTATCCGGCGGGACCTCCTACGAGCAGTACTTC.

The rearrangement joins TRBV20-1 to TRBJ1-1, with no clear D. Trimming removed 8 bases at V and 6 bases at J, with 13 bases between. Per germline, CDR1 DFQATT and CDR2 SNEGSKA (reference sequence). There are 11 residues in the CDR3. The CDR3 spells CSLYSNPEAFF. The DNA of the CDR3 is TGCAGTCTGTACAGTAACCCTGAAGCTTTCTTT.

V usage is TRBV5-1 and J usage is TRBJ1-1; 7 nucleotides line up with TRBD1. Germline CDR1 SGHRS, CDR2 YFSETQ. The CDR3 sequence is 13 residues long. Trimming at V came to 4 bases and at J to 5 bases, leaving 5 bases not matched to a gene. CDR3 residues: CASSPPGGTEAFF. The CDR3 coding sequence is TGCGCCAGCAGCCCTCCAGGGGGAACTGAAGCTTTCTTT. Full variable domain (outside the CDR3, taken from reference TRBV5-1 and TRBJ1-1): KAGVTQTPRYLIKTRGQQVTLSCSPISGHRSVSWYQQTPGQGLQFLFEYFSETQRNKGNFPGRFSGRQFSNSRSEMNVSTLELGDSALYLCASSPPGGTEAFFGQGTRLTVV.

The J gene is TRBJ1-2, the V gene TRBV7-9; D gene uncertain. Trimming took 6 bases from V and 5 from J, leaving 10 bases between them. The germline gives CDR1 SEHNR, CDR2 FQNEAQ (reference sequence). The length of the CDR3 is 12 residues. CDR3 residues: CASSALEYGYTF. In nucleotides, the CDR3 is TGTGCCAGCAGTGCCCTTGAGTATGGCTACACCTTC.

The chain recombines TRBV10-3 with TRBJ1-6; TRBD1 matches 9 bases. CDR1 and CDR2 from the germline V gene are ENHRY and SYGVKD. After removal of 10 bases from V and 6 bases from J, the junction contained 7 bases not matched to a gene. CDR3 size: 14 residues. CDR3 loop: CATGTGLGNSPLHF. CDR3 DNA: TGTGCCACGGGGACAGGGCTAGGTAATTCACCCCTCCACTTT.

This clone was picked up one time. V usage is TRBV2 and J usage is TRBJ2-2; 9 nucleotides agree with TRBD2. The CDR3 totals 13 residues. V lost 8 bases and J lost 9; bases outside the gene matches: 7. Germline V CDR1 and CDR2: SNHLY, FYNNEI. The CDR3 DNA reads as TGTGCCAGCGGGACTAGCCGAGGTCGGGAGCTGTTTTTT. This sequence encodes CASGTSRGRELFF.

This sequence joins TRBV11-3 and TRBJ1-4, with D perhaps matching TRBD1 (5 bases). V lost 8 bases and J lost 6, with 16 bases in between. Germline V gives CDR1 SGHNT, CDR2 YENEEA. This CDR3 contains 14 residues. CDR3 sequence: CASGKRDGDEKLFF. CDR3 DNA sequence: TGTGCCAGCGGCAAGCGGGACGGAGATGAAAAACTGTTTTTT.

The V gene is TRBV11-2, the J gene TRBJ2-1; D possibly corresponds to TRBD2 (6 bases). V gave up 5 bases and J gave up 11 bases, with 28 bases separating them. This CDR3 has 17 residues. Looked up from germline, CDR1 is SGHAT and CDR2 is FQNNGV. This chain's CDR3 is CASSPSSLGGPRVQQFF. The CDR3 DNA follows: TGTGCCAGCAGCCCTAGTAGCTTAGGAGGGCCGAGAGTACAGCAGTTCTTC.

This chain connects TRBV5-6 to TRBJ2-1, with 8 bases that match TRBD2. Germline CDR1 is SGHDT and CDR2 is YYEEEE. The CDR3 consists of 13 residues. J gave up 7 bases and V 5 bases, and 5 bases lay outside the gene matches. This chain's CDR3 is CASSPTSENEQFF. The CDR3 nucleotides are TGTGCCAGCAGTCCGACTAGCGAGAATGAGCAGTTCTTC.

The chain employs TRBV21-1 and TRBJ2-7; TRBD2 is the table's D call, not checked against the DNA. TRBV21-1 is assigned pseudogene status. The CDR3 spans 14 residues. Written as DNA, the CDR3 is TGTGCCAGCGGTTTTCTCCGAGGCCCCTACGAGCAGTACTTC. Amino acids: CASGFLRGPYEQYF.

The CDR3 loop reads CASSTYRGTQYF. As DNA, the CDR3 is TGTGCCAGCAGTACATACAGGGGTACGCAGTATTTT. This chain links TRBV28 with TRBJ2-3; 7 bases fit TRBD1. The J segment lost 8 bases and the V segment lost 5 bases, leaving 4 bases of the junction unmatched. Germline CDR1 is MDHEN and CDR2 is SYDVKM. The CDR3 runs to 12 residues.

The chain couples TRBV27 to TRBJ2-4; 7 bases match TRBD2. Trimming at V came to 6 bases and at J to 0 bases, leaving 8 bases not matched to a gene. CDR3 length: 16 amino acids. Germline V lookup: CDR1 MNHEY, CDR2 SMNVEV (reference sequence). The CDR3 sequence is CASRRMGGVAKNIQYF. CDR3 bases: TGTGCCAGCAGACGCATGGGGGGGGTAGCCAAAAACATTCAGTACTTC.